This TCR beta chain is from a study of a mutant IDH1 vaccine in newly diagnosed glioma. The V gene's germline CDR1 is SNHLY and CDR2 FYNNEI. After removal of 7 bases from V and 6 bases from J, the junction contained 5 bases not matched to a gene. This CDR3 is 13 amino acids long. Time point noted: week 35, safety follow-up. Doses of 300 ug of mutant IDH1 20-mer peptide were given with topical imiquimod. The repertoire was sequenced with immunoSEQ multiplex PCR; TCRdb's copy has only in-frame clones and lacks some. Of 40,000 to 55,000 clones listed, approximately 80% were seen once; the top ten hold more than 6.5%. As to this clone: Its antigen is as yet unknown.

The chain has TRBV2 and TRBJ2-1; 8 bases match TRBD2. The sequence was collected from a man aged 35-49 years with glioma. The source was PBMCs, collected from a glioma patient whose treatment included an IDH1 peptide vaccine. CDR3 amino acids: CASKGLAANEQFF. The CDR3 bases are TGTGCCAGCAAAGGACTAGCCGCCAATGAGCAGTTCTTC.